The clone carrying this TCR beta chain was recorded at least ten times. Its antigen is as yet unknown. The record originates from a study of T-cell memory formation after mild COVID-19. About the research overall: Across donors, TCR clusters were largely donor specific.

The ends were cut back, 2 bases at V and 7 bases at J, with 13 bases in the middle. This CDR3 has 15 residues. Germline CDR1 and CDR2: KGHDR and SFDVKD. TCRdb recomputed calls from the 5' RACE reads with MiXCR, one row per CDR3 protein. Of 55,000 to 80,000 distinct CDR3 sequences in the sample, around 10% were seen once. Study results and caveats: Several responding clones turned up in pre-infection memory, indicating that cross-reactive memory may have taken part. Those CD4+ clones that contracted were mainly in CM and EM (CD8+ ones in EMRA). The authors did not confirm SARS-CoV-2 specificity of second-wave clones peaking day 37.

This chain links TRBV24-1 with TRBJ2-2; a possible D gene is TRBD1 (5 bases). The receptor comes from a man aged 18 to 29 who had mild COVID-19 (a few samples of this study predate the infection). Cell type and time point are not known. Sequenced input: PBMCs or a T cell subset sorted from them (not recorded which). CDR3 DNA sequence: TGTGCCACCAGTGATTCCGGACATTGGGACGGGGAGCTGTTTTTT. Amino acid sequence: CATSDSGHWDGELFF.